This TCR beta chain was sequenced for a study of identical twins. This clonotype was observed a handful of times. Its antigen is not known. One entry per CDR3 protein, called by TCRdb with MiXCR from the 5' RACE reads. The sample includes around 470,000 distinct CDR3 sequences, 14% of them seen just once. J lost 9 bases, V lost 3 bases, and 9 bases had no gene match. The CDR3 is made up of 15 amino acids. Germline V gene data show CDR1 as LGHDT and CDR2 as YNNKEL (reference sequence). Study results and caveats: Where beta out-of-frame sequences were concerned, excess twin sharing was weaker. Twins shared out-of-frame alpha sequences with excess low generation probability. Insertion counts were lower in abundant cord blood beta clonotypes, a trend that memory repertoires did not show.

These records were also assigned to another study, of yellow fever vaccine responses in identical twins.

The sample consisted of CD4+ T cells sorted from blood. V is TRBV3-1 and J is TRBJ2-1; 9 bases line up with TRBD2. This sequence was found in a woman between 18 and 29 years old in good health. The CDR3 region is CASSQASGAIGEQFF. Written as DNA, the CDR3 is TGTGCCAGCAGCCAGGCTAGCGGGGCAATAGGTGAGCAGTTCTTC.